This T cell receptor (beta chain) is from a study of shared clonotypes between healthy human individuals. J was trimmed by 3 bases and V by 5 bases; bases with no gene match: 7. The CDR3 totals 14 residues. Looked up from germline, CDR1 is SGHNT and CDR2 is YYREEE (reference sequence). The assay was immunoSEQ multiplex PCR, and TCRdb's table has in-frame clones only and misses some. The profile covers roughly 1 million clones, with approximately 80% appearing a single time and around 0.47% taken by the ten largest. Sequenced input: memory CD4+ T cells from PBMCs. Subset reported: CD45RA-negative fraction. This receptor was taken from a man aged 18 to 35 in good health. Some clones in this sample may be carry-over from other donors' samples. The chain uses TRBV5-4 and TRBJ2-5; TRBD2 matches at 7 bases. In nucleotides, the CDR3 is TGTGCCAGCAGACCCGGACTAGGAGAAGAGACCCAGTACTTC. It is translated as CASRPGLGEETQYF.